The 4 T cell receptor beta chains listed next were all sequenced from one sample in a study of T cell responses to AZD1222 COVID-19 vaccine. Generated by immunoSEQ multiplex PCR, the TCRdb table keeps only in-frame clones and is missing some. The table shows 150,000 to 170,000 clones, with less than 90% occurring only once. Sequenced material: peripheral blood, taken on day 0 of AZD1222 vaccination. The source of these receptors is an adult in good health.

The chain has TRBV11-1 and TRBJ2-1; D is undetermined. V was clipped by 0 bases and J by 7 bases, with 13 bases between them. CDR3 size: 15 residues. CDR1 and CDR2 from the germline V gene are SGHAT and FQDESV (reference sequence). Here the CDR3 DNA reads TGTGCCAGCAGCTTAGCGGGGTGGGAACTGAATGAGCAGTTCTTC. Its translation: CASSLAGWELNEQFF. The variable domain in full, with the rest retrieved from reference TRBV11-1 and TRBJ2-1, is EAEVAQSPRYKITEKSQAVAFWCDPISGHATLYWYRQILGQGPELLVQFQDESVVDDSQLPKDRFSAERLKGVDSTLKIQPAELGDSAMYLCASSLAGWELNEQFFGPGTRLTVL.

The rearrangement links TRBV7-2 to TRBJ1-5; D is undetermined. The CDR3 runs 12 residues. Germline values: CDR1 SGHTA, CDR2 FQGNSA. Trimming shortened V by 5 bases and J by 5 bases, and 7 bases separated the two germline ends. The CDR3 DNA reads as TGTGCCAGCAGCCCGCCTCATCAGCCCCAGCATTTT. Amino acids: CASSPPHQPQHF.

The rearrangement joins TRBV7-6 to TRBJ2-1, with D possibly matching TRBD2 (6 bases). The germline CDR1 and CDR2 sequences are SGHVS and FNYEAQ. The CDR3 has 14 amino acids. Trimming took 5 bases from V and 3 from J, leaving 11 bases between them. The CDR3 bases are TGTGCCAGCAGCCTTAGCGGATACTACAATGAGCAGTTCTTC. Encoded protein: CASSLSGYYNEQFF.

The chain recombines TRBV13 with TRBJ1-3; no reliable D call. Between the trimmed V and J ends, which lost 1 base and 0 bases, there was a span of 13 bases. Germline V lookup: CDR1 PRHDT, CDR2 FYEKMQ (reference sequence). This CDR3 has 17 amino acids. CDR3 DNA: TGTGCCAGCAGCTTAGAAGCGCCGATGAGCTCTGGAAACACCATATATTTT. As protein: CASSLEAPMSSGNTIYF.